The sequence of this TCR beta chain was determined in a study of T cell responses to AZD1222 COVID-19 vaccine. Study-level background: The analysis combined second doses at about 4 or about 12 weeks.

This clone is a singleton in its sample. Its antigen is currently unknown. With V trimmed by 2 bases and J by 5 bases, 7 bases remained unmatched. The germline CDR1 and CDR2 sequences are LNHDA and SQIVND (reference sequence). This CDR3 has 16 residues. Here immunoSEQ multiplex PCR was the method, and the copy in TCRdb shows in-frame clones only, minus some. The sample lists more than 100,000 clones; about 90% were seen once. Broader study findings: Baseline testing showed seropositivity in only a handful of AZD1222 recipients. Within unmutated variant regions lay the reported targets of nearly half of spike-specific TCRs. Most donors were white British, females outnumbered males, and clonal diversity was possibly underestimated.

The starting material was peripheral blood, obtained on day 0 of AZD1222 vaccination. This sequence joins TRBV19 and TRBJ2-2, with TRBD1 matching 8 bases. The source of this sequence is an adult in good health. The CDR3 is CASSIRTGSRTGELFF. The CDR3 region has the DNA TGTGCCAGTAGTATAAGGACAGGGAGTAGAACCGGGGAGCTGTTTTTT.